The 10 T cell receptor beta chains below all came from one sample that was sequenced in a study of post-analysis software for immune sequencing data. Study findings and constraints: Controls had lower frequencies than patients of 4 or 5 TRBV segments, which included TRBV5-6, TRBV5-1 and TRBV20-1.

Antigen specificity for these receptors is unknown. Unique molecular identifiers were carried by the TCR beta cDNA libraries. TCRdb redid the calling of the PCR reads with MiXCR, one entry per CDR3 protein. The sample carries 350,000 to 500,000 distinct CDR3 sequences, approximately 42% recorded once. The sequenced sample consisted of blood. These receptor sequences come from a girl aged 2 to 9 with multiple sclerosis.

The rearrangement uses TRBV29-1 and TRBJ2-7; D gene uncertain. Trimming took 4 bases from V and 1 from J, leaving 11 bases between them. The CDR3 has 13 amino acids. The germline gives CDR1 SQVTM, CDR2 ANQGSEA. CDR3 residues: CSVVPGSSYEQYF. For the CDR3, the DNA is TGCAGCGTTGTCCCGGGCAGTTCCTACGAGCAGTACTTC.

The gene calls are TRBV7-2 and TRBJ1-6; D is ambiguous. The CDR3 has 15 amino acids. V gave up 6 bases and J gave up 7 bases, with 16 bases separating them. CDR1 and CDR2 (germline): SGHTA, FQGNSA. CDR3: CASRNGPSENSPLHF. The CDR3 nucleotides are TGTGCCAGCAGAAACGGGCCCTCTGAAAATTCACCCCTCCACTTT.

The chain combines TRBV4-1 with TRBJ1-2, with D perhaps matching TRBD1 (5 bases). CDR3 length: 17 amino acids. V was cut by 2 bases and J by 2 bases, with 18 bases left in between. CDR1 is MGHRA and CDR2 is YSYEKL in the germline V gene. The CDR3 spells CASSQSTAAPFNYGYTF. The CDR3 region has the DNA TGCGCCAGCAGCCAATCGACAGCTGCCCCGTTCAACTATGGCTACACCTTC.

The genes are TRBV7-3 and TRBJ2-7, with D perhaps matching TRBD1 (7 bases). The germline V gene encodes CDR1 SGHTA and CDR2 FQGTGA. The CDR3 contains 17 residues. Trimming took off 4 bases at V and 2 bases at J, with 21 bases between the two ends. Here the CDR3 DNA reads TGTGCCAGCAGCTCCACAAGCAGGGCAGGGGGGACCTACGAGCAGTACTTC. It is translated as CASSSTSRAGGTYEQYF.

This clonotype was detected only a few times. Written as DNA, the CDR3 is TGCAGCGTTGTTGCCCCGAACCAAGAGACCCAGTACTTC. Encoded protein: CSVVAPNQETQYF. This chain links TRBV29-1 with TRBJ2-5; D gene ambiguous. Trimming stripped 4 bases from V and 0 bases from J, with 9 bases between. This CDR3 is built from 13 residues. Germline V gene lookup returns CDR1 SQVTM and CDR2 ANQGSEA. The variable domain in full, with the rest retrieved from reference TRBV29-1 and TRBJ2-5, is SAVISQKPSRDICQRGTSLTIQCQVDSQVTMMFWYRQQPGQSLTLIATANQGSEATYESGFVIDKFPISRPNLTFSTLTVSNMSPEDSSIYLCSVVAPNQETQYFGPGTRLLVL.

The V gene is TRBV6-2 or TRBV6-3, the J gene TRBJ2-3; D gene uncertain. Trimming took 5 bases from V and 2 from J, leaving 11 bases between them. The CDR3 is 14 residues long. Germline CDR1 and CDR2: MNHEY and SVGEGT. CDR3 in amino acids: CASSLFGHTDTQYF. Here the CDR3 DNA reads TGTGCCAGCAGTCTCTTCGGCCACACAGATACGCAGTATTTT.

This clonotype was observed a handful of times. The rearrangement uses TRBV12-3 or TRBV12-4 and TRBJ2-4, with TRBD2 identical over 12 bases. J lost 10 bases, V lost 6 bases, and 10 bases had no gene match. The CDR3 covers 15 residues. Here the CDR3 DNA reads TGTGCCAGCAGACTCGGACTAGCGGGGACTGGGATTCAGTACTTC. It codes for CASRLGLAGTGIQYF.

V usage is TRBV28 and J usage is TRBJ2-7; 11 bases agree with TRBD2. V trimming: 8 bases; J trimming: 0 bases; junction bases outside the gene matches: 15. In germline, CDR1 is MDHEN, CDR2 SYDVKM. The CDR3 consists of 18 residues. CDR3 sequence: CASFGVRTSGLSSYEQYF. The CDR3, as DNA: TGTGCCAGCTTCGGGGTCCGGACTAGCGGGCTAAGCTCCTACGAGCAGTACTTC.

This clonotype was found once. The chain recombines TRBV15 with TRBJ2-5; a weak D match, TRBD2 (5 bases). CDR1 LNHNV and CDR2 YYDKDF come from the germline V gene (reference sequence). This CDR3 has 15 residues. The V gene lost 3 bases and the J gene lost 1 base, with 12 bases spanning the gap. CDR3 in DNA: TGTGCCACCAGCAGCTGGGATAGCGCCCAAGAGACCCAGTACTTC. It is translated as CATSSWDSAQETQYF.

The rearrangement links TRBV20-1 to TRBJ2-2; possibly TRBD2 for D (7 bases). This CDR3 is built from 14 residues. Germline V lookup: CDR1 DFQATT, CDR2 SNEGSKA (reference sequence). V shed 5 bases and J shed 5 bases, with 15 bases lying between them. The CDR3 bases are TGCAGTGCTCGCCCGGGGGGCGCAACCGGGGAGCTGTTTTTT. It translates to CSARPGGATGELFF.